The rows below give T cell receptor beta chains drawn from one sample of a study of shared clonotypes between healthy human individuals. The data were produced by immunoSEQ multiplex PCR, yet TCRdb's version contains in-frame clones alone and is incomplete. The sample includes roughly 2.1 million clones, just over 90% of them seen just once. The sample comprised naive CD8+ T cells from PBMCs. The receptor set was obtained from a man aged 18 to 30 in good health. Some clones in this sample may be carry-over from other donors' samples. The CDR3 runs from the conserved cysteine through the conserved F or W. A D gene is named only where the DNA matches it firmly. The listing skips clone size in some rows; elsewhere it reads once, few, many or a size class.

j_gene | abundance | d_gene | v_gene | CDR3aa | CDR3nt
TRBJ2-2 | NA | TRBD1 | TRBV29-1 | CSDGQELSNTGELFF | TGCAGCGACGGACAGGAACTGTCGAACACCGGGGAGCTGTTTTTT
TRBJ2-1 | NA | NA | TRBV5-4 | CASSHQGRSNEQFF | TGTGCCAGCAGCCACCAGGGCAGGAGTAATGAGCAGTTCTTC
TRBJ2-2 | NA | TRBD1 | TRBV7-9 | CASSFRDRASELFF | TGTGCCAGCAGCTTTCGGGACAGGGCATCGGAGCTGTTTTTT
TRBJ2-7 | once | NA | TRBV28 | CASTGESYEQYF | TGTGCCAGCACTGGTGAATCCTACGAGCAGTACTTC
TRBJ1-1 | few | NA | TRBV14 | CASSQDGQGYTEAFF | TGTGCCAGCAGCCAAGATGGGCAGGGATACACTGAAGCTTTCTTT
TRBJ1-2 | NA | NA | TRBV28 | CASSPSNPGGDGYTF | TGTGCCAGCAGTCCCTCCAACCCCGGGGGCGATGGCTACACCTTC
TRBJ2-3 | NA | NA | TRBV5-1 | CASSSTRTSGVFGSRTDTQYF | TGCGCCAGCAGCTCCACTCGGACTTCGGGAGTATTCGGGAGTAGGACAGATACGCAGTATTTT
TRBJ1-1 | NA | NA | TRBV27 | CASSHPERVNTEAFF | TGTGCCAGCAGTCACCCCGAGAGGGTGAACACTGAAGCTTTCTTT
TRBJ2-5 | NA | NA | TRBV9 | CASSDSPKDPGETQYF | TGTGCCAGCAGCGATAGTCCTAAGGATCCCGGGGAGACCCAGTACTTC
TRBJ1-2 | NA | TRBD1 | TRBV4-1 | CASSRTPDRAYGYTF | TGCGCCAGCAGCCGTACCCCGGACAGGGCATATGGCTACACCTTC
TRBJ2-7 | NA | TRBD1 | TRBV5-1 | CASSLYGWGQKNEQYF | TGCGCCAGCAGCTTGTACGGCTGGGGACAGAAGAACGAGCAGTACTTC
TRBJ2-7 | NA | TRBD2 | TRBV4-3 | CASSQTSGSLYEQYF | TGCGCCAGCAGCCAGACTAGCGGGAGTCTCTACGAGCAGTACTTC
TRBJ1-5 | NA | NA | TRBV6-1 | CASSERGPPRGQPQHF | TGTGCCAGCAGTGAAAGAGGGCCTCCTAGGGGCCAGCCCCAGCATTTT
TRBJ2-7 | NA | NA | TRBV5-1 | CASSLGRAPDYEQYF | TGCGCCAGCAGCTTGGGCAGGGCTCCGGACTACGAGCAGTACTTC
TRBJ2-7 | NA | NA | TRBV7-3 | CASSLDVGNEQYF | TGTGCCAGCAGCTTAGACGTTGGAAACGAGCAGTACTTC
TRBJ2-7 | NA | NA | TRBV29-1 | CSVSLHNEQYF | TGCAGCGTGAGTCTCCACAACGAGCAGTACTTC
TRBJ2-3 | once | TRBD2 | TRBV28 | CASSPGLAADTQYF | TGTGCCAGCAGCCCGGGACTAGCTGCAGATACGCAGTATTTT
TRBJ2-3 | NA | NA | TRBV9 | CASSEYEADTQYF | TGTGCCAGCAGCGAATACGAGGCGGATACGCAGTATTTT
TRBJ2-5 | NA | NA | TRBV7-7 | CASSLYLSIQETQYF | TGTGCCAGCAGCTTATATCTTTCGATCCAAGAGACCCAGTACTTC
TRBJ2-7 | NA | TRBD1 | TRBV2 | CASSRAGQGYEQYF | TGTGCCAGCAGCCGAGCCGGACAGGGCTACGAGCAGTACTTC
TRBJ2-7 | NA | TRBD1 | TRBV27 | CASSSLTMQGALGEQYF | TGTGCCAGCAGTTCCCTGACTATGCAGGGGGCCTTGGGCGAGCAGTACTTC
TRBJ1-1 | NA | NA | TRBV28 | CASSLRGTDTEAFF | TGTGCCAGCAGTTTACGGGGTACGGACACTGAAGCTTTCTTT
TRBJ1-1 | NA | NA | TRBV21-1 | CASSLRGRNTEAFF | TGTGCCAGCAGTCTCCGGGGGCGGAACACTGAAGCTTTCTTT
TRBJ2-2 | NA | NA | TRBV7-2 | CASSFELAENTGELFF | TGTGCCAGCAGCTTCGAATTAGCGGAGAACACCGGGGAGCTGTTTTTT
TRBJ2-7 | NA | NA | TRBV27 | CASSLIRVSPYEQYF | TGTGCCAGCAGTTTAATCCGGGTATCCCCCTACGAGCAGTACTTC
TRBJ1-3 | NA | NA | TRBV27 | CASSLIRKNNGNTIYF | TGTGCCAGCAGTTTGATCAGGAAGAACAACGGAAACACCATATATTTT
TRBJ2-7 | NA | NA | TRBV5-1 | CASSLPGEGTYEQYF | TGCGCCAGCAGCTTGCCGGGAGAGGGGACCTACGAGCAGTACTTC
TRBJ2-7 | NA | TRBD2 | TRBV19 | CASSRGGLAGDYEQYF | TGTGCCAGTAGTAGGGGGGGACTAGCGGGAGACTACGAGCAGTACTTC
TRBJ2-2 | NA | TRBD2 | TRBV9 | CASSVTSTSGTGELFF | TGTGCCAGCAGCGTAACTTCGACTAGCGGAACCGGGGAGCTGTTTTTT
TRBJ1-2 | once | NA | TRBV10-2 | CATLGWGLQGYTF | TGCGCCACCCTGGGGTGGGGGCTGCAAGGCTACACCTTC